A single sample gave rise to the 8 T cell receptor beta chains below, sequenced in a study of T cell repertoires in cytomegalovirus infection. From the reads, TCRdb called clonotypes with MiXCR, one entry per CDR3 protein. Among over 300,000 distinct CDR3 sequences listed, around a tenth were seen once. Source material: PBMCs. These receptors came from a human donor in good health (CMV status not recorded). Some clones in this sample may be carry-over from other donors' samples.

The chain joins TRBV5-1 to TRBJ2-2, with D possibly being TRBD1 (5 bases). Per germline, CDR1 SGHRS and CDR2 YFSETQ. The CDR3 consists of 15 residues. Trimming removed 1 base at V and 4 bases at J, with 11 bases between. CDR3 in DNA: TGCGCCAGCAGCTTGTCCAGGGTTGGCACCGGGGAGCTGTTTTTT. It translates to CASSLSRVGTGELFF.

V gene TRBV27 combines with J gene TRBJ2-5; the D is unclear. The CDR3 covers 13 residues. Germline V gene lookup returns CDR1 MNHEY and CDR2 SMNVEV (reference sequence). Trimming left V 2 bases short and J 3 bases short, with 7 bases between. The CDR3 protein is CASSLISEETQYF. The CDR3 DNA is TGTGCCAGCAGTTTAATTAGTGAAGAGACCCAGTACTTC.

This clonotype occurred a few times. The rearrangement joins TRBV18 to TRBJ1-1; a possible D gene is TRBD1 (5 bases). The CDR3 extends over 15 amino acids. The V gene's germline CDR1 is KGHSH and CDR2 LQKENI. Trimming took 2 bases from V and 1 from J, leaving 11 bases between them. CDR3 coding DNA: TGTGCCAGCTCACCAGCCCCAGGGCGGAACACTGAAGCTTTCTTT. Amino acids: CASSPAPGRNTEAFF.

The rearrangement uses TRBV29-1 and TRBJ2-5, with a tentative D call TRBD1 (5 bases). V lost 4 bases to trimming and J lost 0 bases, with 6 bases between them. The V gene's germline CDR1 is SQVTM and CDR2 ANQGSEA. The length of the CDR3 is 12 residues. The CDR3 DNA follows: TGCAGCGTTGTGGGGCACCAAGAGACCCAGTACTTC. Protein sequence: CSVVGHQETQYF.

In this sample, this clonotype turned up a few times. The rearrangement joins TRBV4-2 to TRBJ1-5; D is ambiguous. The V gene lost 4 bases and the J gene lost 4 bases, with 14 bases spanning the gap. The CDR3 covers 15 residues. Germline lookup yields CDR1 LGHNA and CDR2 YNFKEQ. CDR3 DNA sequence: TGTGCCAGCAGCCGAGATCGGTCGCGTAATCAGCCCCAGCATTTT. It specifies CASSRDRSRNQPQHF.

This clonotype was recorded many times. The V and J genes are TRBV7-2 and TRBJ1-1; the match to TRBD1 covers 9 bases. CDR3 length: 12 residues. V lost 5 bases to trimming and J lost 9 bases; unmatched junction nucleotides: 4. Germline V CDR1 and CDR2: SGHTA, FQGNSA. CDR3 protein: CASSLGQGKAFF. The CDR3, as DNA: TGTGCCAGCAGCCTGGGACAGGGTAAAGCTTTCTTT.

This clonotype was picked up a small number of times. The chain employs TRBV18 and TRBJ1-1; D remains unclear. With 2 bases removed from V and 1 base from J, the gap between germline ends came to 2 bases. The CDR3 spans 12 residues. Germline CDR1 and CDR2: KGHSH and LQKENI. The CDR3 coding sequence is TGTGCCAGCTCACCAACGAACACTGAAGCTTTCTTT. It is translated as CASSPTNTEAFF.

This clonotype was detected ten times or more. This rearrangement joins TRBV7-2 to TRBJ2-7; 7 bases fit TRBD2. Germline V gene lookup returns CDR1 SGHTA and CDR2 FQGNSA. The CDR3 consists of 14 residues. The J segment lost 4 bases and the V segment lost 1 base, leaving 4 bases of the junction unmatched. The CDR3 DNA sequence: TGTGCCAGCAGCTTAGACGGGGGAGGGTACGAGCAGTACTTC. Translation: CASSLDGGGYEQYF.